The T cell receptor beta chain described here comes from a study of blood T cell repertoires in COVID-19. Study-level background: The study drew acute and convalescent COVID-19 samples from the United States, Italy and Spain.

The germline V and J ends were trimmed by 5 bases and 0 bases, with 20 bases remaining between them. Germline lookup yields CDR1 SGHTA and CDR2 FQGNSA. The CDR3 loop spans 17 amino acids. TCRdb's table, derived via immunoSEQ multiplex PCR, lists solely in-frame clones and lacks some. The sample gives 50,000 to 75,000 clones, more than 75% of which show up once; about 50% is in the top ten. The V and J genes are TRBV7-2 and TRBJ2-7; a weak D match, TRBD2 (5 bases). This sequence was found in a woman of 80 years or more with acute or convalescent COVID-19. Sequencing was carried out using peripheral blood. The CDR3 loop reads CASSPRRGFGVSYEQYF. The CDR3 region has the DNA TGTGCCAGCAGCCCTCGGCGTGGTTTCGGGGTCTCCTACGAGCAGTACTTC.